This TCR beta chain was recovered during a study of OX40 agonist ivuxolimab in advanced cancers. Overall study context: Partial responses were seen in three patients, one with hepatocellular carcinoma and two with cutaneous melanoma. Study observations and caveats: By week 6 at 0.1 to 3.0 mg/kg, blood CD4+ and CD8+ T cells had expanded clonally. The authors also found low normalized T-cell clonal expansion in some nonresponders.

On this clone itself: The antigen is not known. Mismatch with germline at one junction end may stem from a read error.

Measured with immunoSEQ multiplex PCR; TCRdb has only the in-frame clones, and not every one. The sample gives 65,000 to 95,000 clones, 85% to 90% of which show up once; approximately 0.8% is in the top ten. The CDR3 sequence is 15 residues long. Germline CDR1 and CDR2: SGHDT and YYEEEE. The receptor's source is an adult with an advanced solid tumor such as melanoma, head and neck, liver or kidney cancer. The chain combines TRBV5-6 with TRBJ2-7; D is unresolved. This specimen was CD4+ or CD8+ T cells sorted from blood, taken in a trial of the OX40 agonist ivuxolimab. The CDR3 nucleotides are TGTACCAGCAGCTTGGTGGTAGCCGGGCCCTACGAGCAGTACTTC. Residues: CTSSLVVAGPYEQYF.